These 11 T cell receptor beta chains came from one sample sequenced in a study of PD-L1 blockade in urothelial cancer. Regarding time point: peripheral blood 6 weeks after treatment start. The method was immunoSEQ multiplex PCR; TCRdb's version includes in-frame clones alone and lacks a portion of them. Of under 25,000 clones in the sample, roughly 84% were seen once. Specimen: PBMCs, collected around atezolizumab (anti-PD-L1) treatment. All receptors derive from a man aged 70 or older with urothelial cancer.

The chain couples TRBV30 to TRBJ1-1, with TRBD1 matching over 7 bases. The V and J ends lost 2 bases and 4 bases, in that order; junction bases with no gene match: 1. The CDR3 runs 12 residues. Germline CDR1 is GTSNPN and CDR2 is SVGIG (reference sequence). The CDR3 nucleotides read TGTGCCTGGAGTTCAGGGGGCACTGAAGCTTTCTTT. Amino acids: CAWSSGGTEAFF.

This chain uses TRBV5-1 with TRBJ2-3; 7 bases are a match to TRBD2. V lost 4 bases, J lost 0 bases, and 8 bases stayed unmatched. CDR3 size: 16 residues. Germline lookup yields CDR1 SGHRS and CDR2 YFSETQ. DNA of the CDR3: TGCGCCAGCAGCGGAGCTAGCGGAATTAGCACAGATACGCAGTATTTT. As protein: CASSGASGISTDTQYF.

The chain joins TRBV29-1 to TRBJ2-2; D is possibly TRBD1 (6 bases). Looked up from germline, CDR1 is SQVTM and CDR2 is ANQGSEA. The CDR3 loop spans 13 amino acids. The ends were cut back, 3 bases at V and 1 base at J, with 6 bases in the middle. CDR3 sequence reads: CSVDRGNTGELFF. Here the CDR3 DNA reads TGCAGCGTTGACAGGGGGAACACCGGGGAGCTGTTTTTT.

CDR3 coding DNA: TGTGCCATCAGTGTCACAGGGTCTGGGGCCAACGTCCTGACTTTC. This encodes CAISVTGSGANVLTF. This chain uses TRBV10-3 with TRBJ2-6; the D gene is possibly TRBD1 (6 bases). The V gene lost 4 bases and the J gene lost 1 base, with 8 bases spanning the gap. Germline CDR1 reads ENHRY; CDR2 reads SYGVKD. CDR3 length: 15 residues.

A single count supports this clone. This chain uses TRBV11-1 with TRBJ1-1; D may be TRBD1 (6 bases). CDR3 length equals 13 residues. Germline loops: CDR1 SGHAT, CDR2 FQDESV (reference sequence). V was clipped by 5 bases and J by 1 base, with 8 bases between them. The CDR3 here is CASSLDRNTEAFF. The DNA of the CDR3 is TGTGCCAGCAGCCTGGACAGGAACACTGAAGCTTTCTTT.

The chain links TRBV7-6 to TRBJ2-1, with 7 bases aligning to TRBD1. Germline CDR1 reads SGHVS; CDR2 reads FNYEAQ. Losses at the gene ends were 0 bases for V and 2 bases for J; bases not matched to a gene: 1. The CDR3 is 15 residues long. The CDR3 sequence: CASSLAGGTYNEQFF. CDR3 bases: TGTGCCAGCAGCTTAGCAGGGGGCACCTACAATGAGCAGTTCTTC.

V usage is TRBV19 and J usage is TRBJ2-7; D unresolved. Per germline, CDR1 LNHDA and CDR2 SQIVND (reference sequence). This CDR3 comprises 9 residues. V lost 7 bases, J lost 4 bases, and 2 bases lay in between. The CDR3 DNA reads as TGTGCCAGTATATACGAGCAGTACTTC. Its protein is CASIYEQYF.

The chain employs TRBV6-6 and TRBJ2-3; 7 bases align to TRBD2. Germline CDR1 reads MNHNY; CDR2 reads SVGAGI (reference sequence). Trimming at V came to 2 bases and at J to 2 bases, leaving 7 bases not matched to a gene. This CDR3 is built from 16 residues. DNA for the CDR3: TGTGCCAGCAGTTACGCAGCTAGCGGTAACACAGATACGCAGTATTTT. Its translation is CASSYAASGNTDTQYF.

CDR3 DNA: TGTGCCAGCAGCCAGGTTACAGGGGAAGAAGCTTTCTTT. This codes for CASSQVTGEEAFF. V and J are TRBV4-2 and TRBJ1-1; 7 nucleotides line up with TRBD1. The CDR3 totals 13 residues. Germline-derived CDR1 and CDR2 are LGHNA and YNFKEQ. After removal of 3 bases from V and 8 bases from J, the junction contained 6 bases not matched to a gene.

The chain uses TRBV18 and TRBJ2-2, with D maybe TRBD2 (6 bases). CDR3 length: 15 residues. The V and J ends lost 3 bases and 4 bases respectively, with 12 bases between them. Germline V lookup: CDR1 KGHSH, CDR2 LQKENI. The CDR3 is CASSPGTGSTGELFF. The DNA for the CDR3 is TGTGCCAGCTCACCTGGGACTGGGAGCACCGGGGAGCTGTTTTTT.

The rearrangement joins TRBV19 to TRBJ1-1; TRBD1 matches at 8 bases. This CDR3 comprises 16 residues. The V gene's germline CDR1 is LNHDA and CDR2 SQIVND (reference sequence). Losses at the gene ends were 5 bases for V and 1 base for J; bases not matched to a gene: 9. The CDR3 DNA reads as TGTGCCAGTAGTCTAATAGGACAGGGAGCGAACACTGAAGCTTTCTTT. It encodes CASSLIGQGANTEAFF.